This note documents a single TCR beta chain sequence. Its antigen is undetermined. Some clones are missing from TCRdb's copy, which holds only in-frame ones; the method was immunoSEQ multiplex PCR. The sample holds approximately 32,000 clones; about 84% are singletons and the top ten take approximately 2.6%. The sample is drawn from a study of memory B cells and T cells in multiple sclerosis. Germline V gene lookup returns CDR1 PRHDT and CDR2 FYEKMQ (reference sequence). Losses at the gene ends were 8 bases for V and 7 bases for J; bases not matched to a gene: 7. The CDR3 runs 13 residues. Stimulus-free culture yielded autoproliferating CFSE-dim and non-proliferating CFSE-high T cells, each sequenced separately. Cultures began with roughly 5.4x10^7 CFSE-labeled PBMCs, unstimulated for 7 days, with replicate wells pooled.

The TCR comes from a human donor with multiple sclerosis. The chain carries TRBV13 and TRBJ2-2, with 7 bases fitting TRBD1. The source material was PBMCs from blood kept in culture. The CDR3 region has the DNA TGTGCCAGCGGTCCCAGGGGGATCGGGGAGCTGTTTTTT. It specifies CASGPRGIGELFF.